Listed below are T cell receptor beta chains from one sample, sequenced in a study of T cell responses to AZD1222 COVID-19 vaccine. TCRdb's table, derived via immunoSEQ multiplex PCR, lists solely in-frame clones and lacks some. There are approximately 140,000 clones in the sample; more than 85% occur only once, and 2.5% to 4% lies in the top ten. The material sequenced was peripheral blood, taken on day 0 of AZD1222 vaccination. The receptors derive from an adult in good health. Each CDR3 is given without its conserved first and last residue. D genes are given only for firm matches. Clone size is given for some rows only: seen once, a few or many times, or a class if the clone is expanded.

clone_size d_call j_call v_call cdr3_aa
. TRBD2 TRBJ2-5 TRBV12-3/TRBV12-4 ASRGSGRETQY
. . TRBJ2-2 TRBV5-5 ASSLRGLDTGELF
. . TRBJ2-7 TRBV27 ASRPGLTYEQY
. . TRBJ2-3 TRBV5-4 ASSLLGADTQY
. . TRBJ1-1 TRBV19 ASSIGGGPTEAF
. TRBD2 TRBJ2-2 TRBV7-3 ASSSRVAGGTGELF
few TRBD1 TRBJ2-7 TRBV11-2 ASSRDSRTYEQY
few . TRBJ1-2 TRBV30 AWTKRGGYT
. . TRBJ2-7 TRBV6-2/TRBV6-3 ASSERSYEQY
. . TRBJ1-1 TRBV5-1 ASSLWGGQPAEAF
. TRBD1 TRBJ1-3 TRBV6-1 ASSVPGQGAVTNTIY
. TRBD2 TRBJ2-5 TRBV11-2 ASSLDLLAGGYPQETQY
. . TRBJ1-6 TRBV4-1 ASSLDSSYNSPLH
few TRBD2 TRBJ2-7 TRBV2 ASSKGLAGATPYEQY
. TRBD1 TRBJ1-1 TRBV6-5 ASRLGQVNTEAF
. . TRBJ2-1 TRBV11-3 ASSFTASSYNEQF
. . TRBJ1-1 TRBV12-5 ASGSAGQLHDLEAF
. . TRBJ2-7 TRBV5-1 ASSFSQGRYEQY
. . TRBJ1-2 TRBV5-1 ASSPPGTGYT
. . TRBJ2-5 TRBV4-3 ARSRTGETQY
once . TRBJ2-1 TRBV28 ASSLAYRDNEQF
. TRBD1 TRBJ1-1 TRBV6-5 ASSIGQEGNTEAF
. . TRBJ1-4 TRBV7-2 ASSPDRNNEKLF